This is a list of T cell receptor beta chains from one sample in a study of blood T cells in healthy people across ages. TCRdb itself ran the 5' RACE reads through MiXCR, one entry per CDR3 protein. The sample contains some 1.7 million distinct CDR3 sequences, 28% of which appear only once. Sequenced material: blood. These receptors all stem from a woman aged 30 to 39 in good health. Both conserved end residues are part of each CDR3. Fields, in order: D gene, J gene, V gene, clone size, CDR3 DNA, CDR3 protein. D genes are given only for firm matches. Size values are once, few and many counts, or a class for expanded clones, and some rows have none.

D gene: NA
J gene: TRBJ2-7
V gene: TRBV5-6
clone size: NA
CDR3 DNA: TGTGCCAGCAGTTTCGGACGTCCTTACGAGCAGTACTTC
CDR3 protein: CASSFGRPYEQYF

D gene: NA
J gene: TRBJ2-1
V gene: TRBV6-6
clone size: NA
CDR3 DNA: TGTGCCAGCAGTTACCGTTGGGACCCCCGGACGGATGAGCAGTTCTTC
CDR3 protein: CASSYRWDPRTDEQFF

D gene: NA
J gene: TRBJ2-5
V gene: TRBV18
clone size: NA
CDR3 DNA: TGTGCCGGCTCATCCGAGGAGACCCAGTACTTC
CDR3 protein: CAGSSEETQYF

D gene: NA
J gene: TRBJ1-5
V gene: TRBV15
clone size: NA
CDR3 DNA: TGTGCCACCAGCAGAGGTGAACGGTTACAGCCCCAGCATTTT
CDR3 protein: CATSRGERLQPQHF

D gene: NA
J gene: TRBJ2-7
V gene: TRBV14
clone size: NA
CDR3 DNA: TGTGCCAGCGGCCAGACAGAATTCTACAATGAGCAGTACTTC
CDR3 protein: CASGQTEFYNEQYF

D gene: NA
J gene: TRBJ1-1
V gene: TRBV5-5
clone size: many
CDR3 DNA: TGTGCCAGCAGCTTTCAGACGAACACTGAAGCTTTCTTT
CDR3 protein: CASSFQTNTEAFF

D gene: NA
J gene: TRBJ1-1
V gene: TRBV12-3/TRBV12-4
clone size: NA
CDR3 DNA: TGTGCCAGCAGTCGATCTGGGGACCTCTCTGAAGCTTTCTTT
CDR3 protein: CASSRSGDLSEAFF

D gene: TRBD1
J gene: TRBJ1-1
V gene: TRBV20-1
clone size: NA
CDR3 DNA: TGCAGTGCTGCGGGACAGGGGGCAATGAACACTGAAGCTTTCTTT
CDR3 protein: CSAAGQGAMNTEAFF

D gene: TRBD2
J gene: TRBJ2-4
V gene: TRBV7-9
clone size: few
CDR3 DNA: TGTGCCAGCAGCTTAGGCCCGGGGGGTTCCAAAAACATTCAGTACTTC
CDR3 protein: CASSLGPGGSKNIQYF

D gene: TRBD2
J gene: TRBJ2-1
V gene: TRBV7-2
clone size: NA
CDR3 DNA: TGTGCCGGCAGCCATCACGCAGGACTAGCGAACAATGAGCAGTTCTTC
CDR3 protein: CAGSHHAGLANNEQFF

D gene: TRBD1
J gene: TRBJ2-5
V gene: TRBV6-2/TRBV6-3
clone size: many
CDR3 DNA: TGTGCCAGCAGTTCCCCCGGGACAGGGGGGAAGACCCAGTACTTC
CDR3 protein: CASSSPGTGGKTQYF

D gene: TRBD2
J gene: TRBJ2-2
V gene: TRBV20-1
clone size: NA
CDR3 DNA: TGCAGTGCTGCCACTAGCGGGGCGAACACCGGGGAGCTGTTTTTT
CDR3 protein: CSAATSGANTGELFF

D gene: NA
J gene: TRBJ2-1
V gene: TRBV12-3/TRBV12-4
clone size: NA
CDR3 DNA: TGTGCCAGCAGAGACCGGGGCAACTACAATGAGCAGTTCTTC
CDR3 protein: CASRDRGNYNEQFF

D gene: TRBD1
J gene: TRBJ1-5
V gene: TRBV2
clone size: NA
CDR3 DNA: TGTGCCAGCGGGGGACAGGTTAATCAGCCCCAGCATTTT
CDR3 protein: CASGGQVNQPQHF

D gene: NA
J gene: TRBJ2-5
V gene: TRBV12-3/TRBV12-4
clone size: NA
CDR3 DNA: TGTGCCAGCAGTTTAGGCCGTATCTTGGGTGAGACCCAGTACTTC
CDR3 protein: CASSLGRILGETQYF

D gene: NA
J gene: TRBJ2-1
V gene: TRBV10-1
clone size: NA
CDR3 DNA: TGCGCCAGCAGTGAGACCAGTGTCGATGAGCAGTTCTTC
CDR3 protein: CASSETSVDEQFF

D gene: NA
J gene: TRBJ2-6
V gene: TRBV5-5
clone size: many
CDR3 DNA: TGTGCCAGCAGCCCCGACATCTCTGGGGCCAACGTCCTGACTTTC
CDR3 protein: CASSPDISGANVLTF

D gene: TRBD1
J gene: TRBJ1-2
V gene: TRBV12-3/TRBV12-4
clone size: few
CDR3 DNA: TGTGCCAGCAGTTTAGGGGACAGTTCCCCTTTAGGCTACACCTTC
CDR3 protein: CASSLGDSSPLGYTF

D gene: NA
J gene: TRBJ2-1
V gene: TRBV20-1
clone size: NA
CDR3 DNA: TGCAGTGCCCCGGGTGGGGAGGTACTCAACAATGAGCAGTTCTTC
CDR3 protein: CSAPGGEVLNNEQFF

D gene: TRBD1
J gene: TRBJ2-7
V gene: TRBV27
clone size: NA
CDR3 DNA: TGTGCCAGCCGGAGGACAGGTTACGACGAGCAGTACTTC
CDR3 protein: CASRRTGYDEQYF

D gene: TRBD2
J gene: TRBJ2-2
V gene: TRBV6-5
clone size: NA
CDR3 DNA: TGTGCCAGCAGTCGGACTAGCGCCGGGGAGCTGTTTTTT
CDR3 protein: CASSRTSAGELFF

D gene: NA
J gene: TRBJ2-7
V gene: TRBV24-1
clone size: few
CDR3 DNA: TGTGCCACCAGTGATAGGGATACCTCCTACGAGCAGTACTTC
CDR3 protein: CATSDRDTSYEQYF

D gene: TRBD2
J gene: TRBJ2-7
V gene: TRBV20-1
clone size: few
CDR3 DNA: TGCAGTGCCCGAGAATGGCGGGGGAGGGCCTACGAGCAGTACTTC
CDR3 protein: CSAREWRGRAYEQYF

D gene: NA
J gene: TRBJ2-5
V gene: TRBV12-3/TRBV12-4
clone size: NA
CDR3 DNA: TGTGCCAGCAGTTTGGAGACTCGGGAGACCCAGTACTTC
CDR3 protein: CASSLETRETQYF

D gene: NA
J gene: TRBJ1-2
V gene: TRBV5-1
clone size: NA
CDR3 DNA: TGCGCCAGCAAGGCAGGGGACTATGGCTACACCTTC
CDR3 protein: CASKAGDYGYTF

D gene: TRBD1
J gene: TRBJ1-1
V gene: TRBV5-1
clone size: NA
CDR3 DNA: TGCGCCAGCAGCTTGAAGGGGGCGTCTCACCCCGAAGCTTTCTTT
CDR3 protein: CASSLKGASHPEAFF

D gene: NA
J gene: TRBJ2-1
V gene: TRBV12-5
clone size: few
CDR3 DNA: TGTGCTAGTGGACTCGGACGGCCTCCGAATGAGCAGTTCTTC
CDR3 protein: CASGLGRPPNEQFF

D gene: NA
J gene: TRBJ1-1
V gene: TRBV9
clone size: few
CDR3 DNA: TGTGCCAGCAGCGTAGATTGGGTCACTGAAGCTTTCTTT
CDR3 protein: CASSVDWVTEAFF

D gene: TRBD2
J gene: TRBJ2-7
V gene: TRBV7-2
clone size: NA
CDR3 DNA: TGTGCCAGCAGCCCCCCGCAAGGGACTAGCTCCCCCCCCTACGAGCAGTACTTC
CDR3 protein: CASSPPQGTSSPPYEQYF

D gene: TRBD2
J gene: TRBJ2-3
V gene: TRBV20-1
clone size: many
CDR3 DNA: TGCAGTGCTGACCCCAACGCGGGAGGTACAGATACGCAGTATTTT
CDR3 protein: CSADPNAGGTDTQYF

D gene: NA
J gene: TRBJ1-6
V gene: TRBV2
clone size: NA
CDR3 DNA: TGTGCCAGCATGACGGACGGAAATTCACCCCTCCACTTT
CDR3 protein: CASMTDGNSPLHF

D gene: NA
J gene: TRBJ2-2
V gene: TRBV29-1
clone size: NA
CDR3 DNA: TGCAGCGCCTCCCACCAGGCGGGGACCGGGGAGCTGTTTTTT
CDR3 protein: CSASHQAGTGELFF

D gene: NA
J gene: TRBJ2-5
V gene: TRBV5-1
clone size: NA
CDR3 DNA: TGCGCCAGCAGCCCGACCAACAGGGTCAAGCAGTACTTC
CDR3 protein: CASSPTNRVKQYF

D gene: TRBD2
J gene: TRBJ2-5
V gene: TRBV20-1
clone size: few
CDR3 DNA: TGCAGTGCCCTAGCGGAAAACAATGAGCAGTACTTC
CDR3 protein: CSALAENNEQYF

D gene: TRBD2
J gene: TRBJ2-7
V gene: TRBV5-1
clone size: many
CDR3 DNA: TGCGCCAGCAGCTTTGGCGGGGGGAACTACGAGCAGTACTTC
CDR3 protein: CASSFGGGNYEQYF

D gene: NA
J gene: TRBJ2-5
V gene: TRBV7-3
clone size: NA
CDR3 DNA: TGTGCCAGCAGCACCACATGTGGAGAGACCCGGTACTTC
CDR3 protein: CASSTTCGETRYF

D gene: NA
J gene: TRBJ2-1
V gene: TRBV7-2
clone size: NA
CDR3 DNA: TGTGCCAGCAGCTTAATAGGTGTAGTGGACAATGAGCAGTTCTTC
CDR3 protein: CASSLIGVVDNEQFF

D gene: NA
J gene: TRBJ2-3
V gene: TRBV10-3
clone size: NA
CDR3 DNA: TGTGCCATCAGTGAAGTGGGCGAGGGGACAGATACGCAGTATTTT
CDR3 protein: CAISEVGEGTDTQYF

D gene: NA
J gene: TRBJ2-1
V gene: TRBV20-1
clone size: NA
CDR3 DNA: TGCAGTGCTACTTCGGGAGAGGTCTACAATGAGCAGTTCTTC
CDR3 protein: CSATSGEVYNEQFF

D gene: NA
J gene: TRBJ2-7
V gene: TRBV5-1
clone size: few
CDR3 DNA: TGCGCCAGCAGCTTGGATTCGAGTATTCCCTACGAGCAGTACTTC
CDR3 protein: CASSLDSSIPYEQYF

D gene: NA
J gene: TRBJ2-7
V gene: TRBV27
clone size: NA
CDR3 DNA: TGTGCCAGCAGTGGTACTAGGGTATCCTACGAGCAGTACTTC
CDR3 protein: CASSGTRVSYEQYF

D gene: NA
J gene: TRBJ2-7
V gene: TRBV7-9
clone size: NA
CDR3 DNA: TGTGCCATTACAGGGACGAGCGAGCAGTACTTC
CDR3 protein: CAITGTSEQYF

D gene: NA
J gene: TRBJ2-1
V gene: TRBV3-1
clone size: few
CDR3 DNA: TGTGCCAGAAGTTTTAACCCGCAGGGGAACAATGAGCAGTTCTTC
CDR3 protein: CARSFNPQGNNEQFF

D gene: NA
J gene: TRBJ2-4
V gene: TRBV20-1
clone size: few
CDR3 DNA: TGCAGTGCTAGCGGGAGAGCCAAAAACATTCAGTACTTC
CDR3 protein: CSASGRAKNIQYF

D gene: NA
J gene: TRBJ2-2
V gene: TRBV5-1
clone size: NA
CDR3 DNA: TGCGCCAGCAGCTCCCGAACCCAATCGGAAGGGGAGCTGTTTTTT
CDR3 protein: CASSSRTQSEGELFF

D gene: NA
J gene: TRBJ2-5
V gene: TRBV21-1
clone size: few
CDR3 DNA: TGTGCCAGCAGGTTCGACCTTACCTGGGACAGAGGAAAGGGTCGGAGACCTACGAGTGGGCAGTACTTC
CDR3 protein: CASRFDLTWDRGKGRRPTSGQYF

D gene: NA
J gene: TRBJ2-7
V gene: TRBV12-3/TRBV12-4
clone size: few
CDR3 DNA: TGTGCCAGCACCGAGCGGCGAGGCGAGCAGTACTTC
CDR3 protein: CASTERRGEQYF

D gene: NA
J gene: TRBJ1-2
V gene: TRBV20-1
clone size: NA
CDR3 DNA: TGCAGTGCTGGAGCGGCGGACACCTGTGGCTACACCTTC
CDR3 protein: CSAGAADTCGYTF

D gene: NA
J gene: TRBJ2-6
V gene: TRBV15
clone size: many
CDR3 DNA: TGTGCCACCAGCATAGGGGACACCAATGGGGCCAACGTCCTGACTTTC
CDR3 protein: CATSIGDTNGANVLTF

D gene: TRBD1
J gene: TRBJ2-7
V gene: TRBV15
clone size: NA
CDR3 DNA: TGTGCCACCACCTCCGGGACAGGGAGTTCCTACGAGCAGTACTTC
CDR3 protein: CATTSGTGSSYEQYF

D gene: TRBD2
J gene: TRBJ2-1
V gene: TRBV4-2
clone size: few
CDR3 DNA: TGTGCCAGCAGCCAAGATCGACTAGCCCCCGATGAGCAGTTCTTC
CDR3 protein: CASSQDRLAPDEQFF

D gene: NA
J gene: TRBJ2-3
V gene: TRBV18
clone size: once
CDR3 DNA: TGTGCCAGCTCACCCCCGTCTGGAGCGGTGACAGATACGCAGTATTTT
CDR3 protein: CASSPPSGAVTDTQYF

D gene: TRBD2
J gene: TRBJ2-1
V gene: TRBV20-1
clone size: NA
CDR3 DNA: TGCAGTGCTTCTAAGGGAGGGAGCTCCTACAATGAGCAGTTCTTC
CDR3 protein: CSASKGGSSYNEQFF

D gene: NA
J gene: TRBJ1-2
V gene: TRBV2
clone size: NA
CDR3 DNA: TGTGCCAGCAGCCCCCGAGGGGACCAGAGGCGCACCTTC
CDR3 protein: CASSPRGDQRRTF

D gene: NA
J gene: TRBJ1-2
V gene: TRBV13
clone size: few
CDR3 DNA: TGTGCCAGCAGTACGGATAACTATGGCTACACCTTC
CDR3 protein: CASSTDNYGYTF